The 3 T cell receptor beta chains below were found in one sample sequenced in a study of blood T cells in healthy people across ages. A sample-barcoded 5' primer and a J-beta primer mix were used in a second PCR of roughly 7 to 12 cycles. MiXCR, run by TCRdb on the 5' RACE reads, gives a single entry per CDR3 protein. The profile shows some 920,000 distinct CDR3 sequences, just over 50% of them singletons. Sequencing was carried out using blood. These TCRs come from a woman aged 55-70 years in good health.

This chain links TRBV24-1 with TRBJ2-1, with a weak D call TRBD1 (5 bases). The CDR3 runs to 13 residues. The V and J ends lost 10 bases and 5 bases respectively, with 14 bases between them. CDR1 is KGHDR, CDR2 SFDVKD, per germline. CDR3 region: CATAGKSNNEQFF. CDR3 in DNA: TGTGCCACAGCAGGGAAATCCAACAATGAGCAGTTCTTC.

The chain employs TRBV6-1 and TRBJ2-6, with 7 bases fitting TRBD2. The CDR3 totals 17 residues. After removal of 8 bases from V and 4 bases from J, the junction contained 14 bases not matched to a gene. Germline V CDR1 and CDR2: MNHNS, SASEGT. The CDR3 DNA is TGTGCCAGCGGGAGGGGCAGGGTGATTTCGGGGGCCAACGTCCTGACTTTC. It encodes CASGRGRVISGANVLTF.

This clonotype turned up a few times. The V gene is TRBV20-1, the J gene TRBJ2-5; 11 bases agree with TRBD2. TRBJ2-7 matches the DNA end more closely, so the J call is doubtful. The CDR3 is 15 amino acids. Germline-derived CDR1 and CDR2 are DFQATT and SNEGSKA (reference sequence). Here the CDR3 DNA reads TGCAGTGCTACACCCGGGACTAGCGGAACATACGAGCAGTACTTC. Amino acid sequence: CSATPGTSGTYEQYF.